This TCR beta chain was profiled in a study of blood T cell repertoires in COVID-19. Generated by immunoSEQ multiplex PCR, the TCRdb table keeps only in-frame clones and is missing some. The table has about 180,000 clones, 70% to 90% seen once. J lost 5 bases, V lost 4 bases, and 4 bases had no gene match. Germline V gene lookup returns CDR1 SNHLY and CDR2 FYNNEI. The CDR3 runs to 14 residues. The sequence came from a man aged 40-55 years with active or convalescent COVID-19. The chain joins TRBV2 to TRBJ1-4, with TRBD1 matching over 7 bases. Material for sequencing was peripheral blood. CDR3 bases: TGTGCCAGCAGTGCTGACAGGGCAAATGAAAAACTGTTTTTT. As protein: CASSADRANEKLFF.